These T cell receptor beta chains were read from a single sample in a study of blood T cell repertoires in COVID-19. Some clones are missing from TCRdb's copy, which holds only in-frame ones; the method was immunoSEQ multiplex PCR. This repertoire shows 75,000 to 95,000 clones, 78% found once; its top ten account for around 34%. Sequencing was performed on peripheral blood. The receptors shown here come from a man in his 60s with COVID-19, enrolled during active disease. CDR3s include the opening cysteine and the closing phenylalanine or tryptophan. Each record gives: V gene, J gene, clone size, CDR3 protein. Not all rows give a size; the values are once, few, many and, for expanded clones, a class.

v_gene: TRBV7-2; j_gene: TRBJ1-1; abundance: few; CDR3aa: CASSLGGRVNTEAFF
v_gene: TRBV4-2; j_gene: TRBJ1-4; abundance: .; CDR3aa: CASSQDSRNEKLFF
v_gene: TRBV7-9; j_gene: TRBJ2-7; abundance: .; CDR3aa: CASSFGDRLNEQYF
v_gene: TRBV15; j_gene: TRBJ2-1; abundance: .; CDR3aa: CATSRERGTSYNEQFF
v_gene: TRBV7-9; j_gene: TRBJ1-1; abundance: .; CDR3aa: CASSPNRGMNTEAFF
v_gene: TRBV29-1; j_gene: TRBJ2-7; abundance: once; CDR3aa: CSVTGTGMLDEQYF
v_gene: TRBV6-5; j_gene: TRBJ1-6; abundance: .; CDR3aa: CASSYDGPENNSPLHF
v_gene: TRBV4-1; j_gene: TRBJ2-3; abundance: few; CDR3aa: CASSFRGQLSRTDHTDTQYF
v_gene: TRBV19; j_gene: TRBJ2-5; abundance: .; CDR3aa: CASRSTEKETQYF
v_gene: TRBV11-3; j_gene: TRBJ2-3; abundance: .; CDR3aa: CASSLEASGSTDTQYF
v_gene: TRBV7-2; j_gene: TRBJ1-2; abundance: .; CDR3aa: CASSLRTGQRRSSYTF
v_gene: TRBV9; j_gene: TRBJ1-1; abundance: .; CDR3aa: CASSATGLNTEAFF
v_gene: TRBV7-8; j_gene: TRBJ1-1; abundance: .; CDR3aa: CASSLGRNTEAFF
v_gene: TRBV10-3; j_gene: TRBJ2-1; abundance: .; CDR3aa: CAISRDRGHWDGANEFF
v_gene: TRBV9; j_gene: TRBJ2-3; abundance: .; CDR3aa: CASSVATSGGADTDTQYF
v_gene: TRBV19; j_gene: TRBJ1-2; abundance: .; CDR3aa: CATRESNYGYTF
v_gene: TRBV6-1; j_gene: TRBJ1-5; abundance: .; CDR3aa: CASSETVPNQPQHF
v_gene: TRBV7-8; j_gene: TRBJ1-6; abundance: .; CDR3aa: CASSPGTAPNSPLHF
v_gene: TRBV5-1; j_gene: TRBJ1-2; abundance: few; CDR3aa: CASSVTSGGTYGYTF
v_gene: TRBV5-1; j_gene: TRBJ2-7; abundance: .; CDR3aa: CASSLGQGVYEQYF
v_gene: TRBV11-2; j_gene: TRBJ2-7; abundance: once; CDR3aa: CASSLDPMSGSSSYEQYF
v_gene: TRBV5-1; j_gene: TRBJ2-7; abundance: .; CDR3aa: CASSLGGGRSDEQYF
v_gene: TRBV9; j_gene: TRBJ1-2; abundance: few; CDR3aa: CASSVDVRWVGGYTF
v_gene: TRBV6-1; j_gene: TRBJ2-5; abundance: .; CDR3aa: CASSAGQRGETQYF
v_gene: TRBV11-3; j_gene: TRBJ1-1; abundance: .; CDR3aa: CASQTSGNTEAFF
v_gene: TRBV25-1; j_gene: TRBJ2-5; abundance: .; CDR3aa: CASRDTGTGGGGTQYF
v_gene: TRBV6-2/TRBV6-3; j_gene: TRBJ2-7; abundance: .; CDR3aa: CASSYSLAGYYEQYF
v_gene: TRBV3-1/TRBV3-2; j_gene: TRBJ1-5; abundance: .; CDR3aa: CASSQDRGSNQPQHF
v_gene: TRBV27; j_gene: TRBJ2-2; abundance: .; CDR3aa: CASSLRGTTPSGELFF
v_gene: TRBV5-1; j_gene: TRBJ2-7; abundance: .; CDR3aa: CASSLRSAGSASYEQYF
v_gene: TRBV30; j_gene: TRBJ2-7; abundance: .; CDR3aa: CAWSVRRGGGPNEQYF
v_gene: TRBV7-9; j_gene: TRBJ2-2; abundance: .; CDR3aa: CASSLERSRQGVTGELFF
v_gene: TRBV29-1; j_gene: TRBJ2-1; abundance: .; CDR3aa: CSAEGLAGRNEQFF
v_gene: TRBV7-9; j_gene: TRBJ1-5; abundance: few; CDR3aa: CASSLSGGDGNQPQHF
v_gene: TRBV5-1; j_gene: TRBJ1-1; abundance: .; CDR3aa: CASSRTGENTEAFF
v_gene: TRBV19; j_gene: TRBJ1-2; abundance: .; CDR3aa: CASSDRGSRNDYGYTF
v_gene: TRBV10-3; j_gene: TRBJ1-3; abundance: .; CDR3aa: CAISELRSGNTIYF
v_gene: TRBV4-2; j_gene: TRBJ1-5; abundance: few; CDR3aa: CASSQEDSSNQPQHF
v_gene: TRBV4-2; j_gene: TRBJ2-1; abundance: few; CDR3aa: CASSQGLAENEQFF
v_gene: TRBV5-1; j_gene: TRBJ2-7; abundance: .; CDR3aa: CASSLNPGQGDEQYF
v_gene: TRBV6-4; j_gene: TRBJ2-7; abundance: .; CDR3aa: CASSLTSGSEQYF
v_gene: TRBV5-1; j_gene: TRBJ2-2; abundance: .; CDR3aa: CASSLGTSNTGELFF
v_gene: TRBV7-9; j_gene: TRBJ2-7; abundance: .; CDR3aa: CASSLDGLAGTSSYEQYF
v_gene: TRBV5-1; j_gene: TRBJ2-6; abundance: .; CDR3aa: CASSGTVAGANVLTF
v_gene: TRBV14; j_gene: TRBJ2-5; abundance: .; CDR3aa: CASSQGQRERETQYF
v_gene: TRBV9; j_gene: TRBJ1-1; abundance: .; CDR3aa: CASSVGQVNTEAFF